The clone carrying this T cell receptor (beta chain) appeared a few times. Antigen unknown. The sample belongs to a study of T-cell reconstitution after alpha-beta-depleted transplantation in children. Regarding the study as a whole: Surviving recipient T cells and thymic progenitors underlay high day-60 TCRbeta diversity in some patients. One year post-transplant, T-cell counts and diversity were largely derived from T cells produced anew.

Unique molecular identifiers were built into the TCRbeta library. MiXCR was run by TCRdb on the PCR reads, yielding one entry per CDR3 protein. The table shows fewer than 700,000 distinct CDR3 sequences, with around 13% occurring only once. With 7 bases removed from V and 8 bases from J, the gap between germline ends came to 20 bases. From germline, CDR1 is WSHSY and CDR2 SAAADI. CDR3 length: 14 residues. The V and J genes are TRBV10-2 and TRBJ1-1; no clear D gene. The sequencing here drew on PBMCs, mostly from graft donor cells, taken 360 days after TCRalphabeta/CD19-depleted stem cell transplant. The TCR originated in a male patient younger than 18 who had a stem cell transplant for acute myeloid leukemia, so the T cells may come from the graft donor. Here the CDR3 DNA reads TGCGCCAGCATGCCGGACTGGTCTGCATCCGAAGCTTTCTTT. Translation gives CASMPDWSASEAFF.